Listed here is a single T cell receptor (beta chain). This CDR3 region has 14 residues. The ends were cut back, 2 bases at V and 0 bases at J, with 7 bases in the middle. CDR1 is MNHEY, CDR2 SVGAGI, per germline. This record comes from a study of identical twins. TCRdb processed the 5' RACE reads anew with MiXCR; each CDR3 protein has one entry. The sample holds some 1,700,000 distinct CDR3 sequences, around 29% seen once. This clonotype originated in a newborn girl in good health. The sequencing sample was made of cord blood. V and J are TRBV6-5 and TRBJ1-2; D is possibly TRBD1 (5 bases). CDR3 nucleotides: TGTGCCAGCAGTTACCAGGGAACTAACTATGGCTACACCTTC. Translating gives CASSYQGTNYGYTF.